This entry features one TCR beta chain sequence. Produced via immunoSEQ multiplex PCR; TCRdb's table is partial and in-frame only. The data hold around 370,000 clones, with 91% observed a single time. The V gene's germline CDR1 is MNHEY and CDR2 SVGAGI. This CDR3 has 15 residues. V lost 2 bases and J 3 bases, leaving 11 bases between the germline ends. This sample was included in a study of blood T cell repertoires in COVID-19. This rearrangement joins TRBV6-5 to TRBJ2-1; no firm D call. The sequence derives from a woman aged 18-29 years who had recovered from COVID-19. The sequenced sample was peripheral blood. CDR3 DNA sequence: TGTGCCAGCAGTTACGCCCACAGTTTCTACAATGAGCAGTTCTTC. As protein: CASSYAHSFYNEQFF.